These T cell receptor beta chains were read from a single sample in a study of blood T cell repertoires in COVID-19. Generated by immunoSEQ multiplex PCR, the TCRdb table keeps only in-frame clones and is missing some. The sample holds about 180,000 clones, about 82% seen once. Sequencing used PBMCs or T cells enriched from blood (not recorded which). These receptor sequences come from a woman aged 25 to 39 who had recovered from COVID-19. Each CDR3 is given with its conserved first and last residue. Fields, in order: clone size, D gene, V gene, J gene, CDR3 DNA, CDR3 protein. The D gene is left open where the match is weak. Clone sizes are given selectively: once, few, many, or a class where the clone is expanded.

NA,TRBD1,TRBV4-1,TRBJ2-7,TGCGCCAGCAGCCAATCCGGACAGGGCTACGAGCAGTACTTC,CASSQSGQGYEQYF
NA,NA,TRBV11-2,TRBJ2-7,TGTGCCAGCAGCTTAGTACTTCAGCGCAGGGACTCCTACGAGCAGTACTTC,CASSLVLQRRDSYEQYF
NA,NA,TRBV5-1,TRBJ2-2,TGCGCCAGCAGCTTGTATAGAGTTGGCAGGGGTCTCACCGGGGAGCTGTTTTTT,CASSLYRVGRGLTGELFF
NA,NA,TRBV7-2,TRBJ1-5,TGTGCCAGCAGCTTAAATCCCCGGGATCAGCCCCAGCATTTT,CASSLNPRDQPQHF
NA,TRBD1,TRBV6-1,TRBJ2-7,TGTGCCAGCAGTGAAGGGGGGGGACAGGGGGCAATTTACGAGCAGTACTTC,CASSEGGGQGAIYEQYF
NA,NA,TRBV7-8,TRBJ2-2,TGTGCCAGCAGCTTCGCGGGATTCACCGGGGAGCTGTTTTTT,CASSFAGFTGELFF
NA,NA,TRBV7-9,TRBJ2-1,TGTGCCAGCAGCCCCGCGGGCGGAGGGAAATACAATGAGCAGTTCTTC,CASSPAGGGKYNEQFF
NA,NA,TRBV28,TRBJ1-4,TGTGCCAGCAGTCCCCGAGGGAGAAAACTGTTTTTT,CASSPRGRKLFF
NA,TRBD1,TRBV27,TRBJ2-6,TGTGCCAGCAGTTTAGAGGGGGCGTTTGGGGCCAACGTCCTGACTTTC,CASSLEGAFGANVLTF
NA,NA,TRBV27,TRBJ2-5,TGTGCCAGCAGGGGGGGTGGGCAAGAGACCCAGTACTTC,CASRGGGQETQYF
NA,TRBD1,TRBV27,TRBJ2-1,TGTGCCAGCGGGAGACAGGGAAACTACAATGAGCAGTTCTTC,CASGRQGNYNEQFF
NA,NA,TRBV27,TRBJ1-2,TGTGCCAGCACCACGTTGGGGCAGACGTCTAGGTACACCTTC,CASTTLGQTSRYTF
NA,NA,TRBV29-1,TRBJ2-1,TGCAGCGTTGAACGCGGGAACAATGAGCAGTTCTTC,CSVERGNNEQFF
NA,NA,TRBV28,TRBJ1-6,TGTGCCAGCAGCACACCCAGGGGTGCCAATTCACCCCTCCACTTT,CASSTPRGANSPLHF
once,NA,TRBV29-1,TRBJ2-1,TGCAGCGTTGTCTCTCGAGGAATAAGCGCGGATGAGCAGTTCTTC,CSVVSRGISADEQFF
NA,NA,TRBV21-1,TRBJ2-1,TGTGCCAGCTCATGCGTGGAGGGGAGTTACAATGAGCAGTTCTTC,CASSCVEGSYNEQFF
once,TRBD1,TRBV6-4,TRBJ2-5,TGTGCCAGCAGTGACTCACGGGACAGGGATTTAGAGACCCAGTACTTC,CASSDSRDRDLETQYF
NA,NA,TRBV7-9,TRBJ2-5,TGTGCCAGCAGCTTAGGGCGAGAGCGGGAGACCCAGTACTTC,CASSLGRERETQYF
NA,NA,TRBV7-2,TRBJ2-3,TGTGCCAGCAGCTTAGGCGGGGCCGGGAGCACAGATACGCAGTATTTT,CASSLGGAGSTDTQYF
NA,NA,TRBV25-1,TRBJ2-3,TGTGCCAGCAGTGTAGAGGGAGACCCGACAGATACGCAGTATTTT,CASSVEGDPTDTQYF
NA,NA,TRBV21-1,TRBJ1-1,TGTGCCAGCAGCGACCGGGACTACACCGATCCCGGCAACACTGAAGCTTTCTTT,CASSDRDYTDPGNTEAFF
NA,NA,TRBV15,TRBJ1-5,TGTGCCACCTCACGACAGAGCAATCAGCCCCAGCATTTT,CATSRQSNQPQHF
NA,NA,TRBV5-4,TRBJ1-5,TGTGCCAGCAGCTTGGGGGGGGAAGGCAATCAGCCCCAGCATTTT,CASSLGGEGNQPQHF
NA,NA,TRBV29-1,TRBJ1-1,TGCAGCGTTGCGGACAGCCCGAACACTGAAGCTTTCTTT,CSVADSPNTEAFF
few,NA,TRBV30,TRBJ2-2,TGTGCCTGGAGTTCGGAGGCGGTGAACACCGGGGAGCTGTTTTTT,CAWSSEAVNTGELFF
NA,TRBD2,TRBV3-1/TRBV3-2,TRBJ2-1,TGTGCCAGCAGCCAGGCCCCTCCGGGACTAGCGGACAATGAGCAGTTCTTC,CASSQAPPGLADNEQFF
NA,NA,TRBV7-9,TRBJ1-1,TGTGCCAGCAGCCCCTCCCTGGGGGGGGGCACTGAAGCTTTCTTT,CASSPSLGGGTEAFF
NA,NA,TRBV5-1,TRBJ2-7,TGCGCCAGCAGCGGGGGTTTTACAGGGAACGAGCAGTACTTC,CASSGGFTGNEQYF
NA,TRBD2,TRBV6-5,TRBJ2-1,TGTGCCAGCAGTCTAGCGGGAGGTCTCGGTAATGAGCAGTTCTTC,CASSLAGGLGNEQFF
NA,NA,TRBV21-1,TRBJ2-1,TGTGCCAGCAGCATGGGGGGAGGACTAGCGGGAGTCGCCTACAATGAGCAGTTCTTC,CASSMGGGLAGVAYNEQFF